This is a list of T cell receptor beta chains from one sample in a study of T cells in Graves' hyperthyroidism and ophthalmopathy. Using its own MiXCR run on the multiplex PCR reads, TCRdb lists one record per CDR3 protein. This table holds about 410,000 distinct CDR3 sequences, 14% found once. Sequencing was done on a sample of blood. All receptors derive from a woman in her 30s with Graves' ophthalmopathy. The conserved cysteine and the conserved F or W are not part of the CDR3 here. The order of the fields is J gene, clone size, V gene, CDR3 length, CDR3 protein. Only part of the rows carry a size: once, few, many, or a class if the clone is expanded.

TRBJ2-3 | - | TRBV5-1 | 13 | ASRPRPGFTDTQY
TRBJ2-2 | few | TRBV19 | 13 | ATSLRDRNTGELF
TRBJ2-3 | - | TRBV6-5 | 15 | ASSYSGNQGGTDTQY
TRBJ2-1 | many | TRBV12-3/TRBV12-4 | 14 | ASSLGGTGVHNEQF
TRBJ2-2 | many | TRBV12-3/TRBV12-4 | 13 | ASSFHRPNTGELF
TRBJ2-2 | - | TRBV7-9 | 15 | ASSLVAGGYNTGELF
TRBJ2-1 | - | TRBV5-6 | 18 | ASSLIYPGSSTLRYNEQF
TRBJ1-1 | many | TRBV20-1 | 10 | SASQGTTEAF
TRBJ2-7 | - | TRBV3-1 | 13 | ASSQDSSLSYEQY
TRBJ1-1 | many | TRBV6-1 | 13 | ASRNTGDLNGEAF
TRBJ2-7 | many | TRBV12-3/TRBV12-4 | 10 | ASSLVRREQY
TRBJ2-7 | many | TRBV28 | 11 | ASSSLRTYEQY
TRBJ2-5 | few | TRBV19 | 10 | ASSMMASVQY
TRBJ2-5 | - | TRBV6-6 | 10 | ASSYSRETQY
TRBJ2-5 | many | TRBV14 | 11 | ASSQQGQETQY
TRBJ2-3 | few | TRBV2 | 16 | ASSEALGRGRSADTQY
TRBJ1-5 | - | TRBV6-1 | 14 | ASSDPGQGLNQPQH
TRBJ2-3 | many | TRBV3-1 | 14 | ASSPPGQGFTDTQY
TRBJ2-5 | - | TRBV5-1 | 15 | ASSLNAWGSGQETQY
TRBJ2-5 | once | TRBV24-1 | 16 | ATGDSAGTSGGRETQY
TRBJ1-1 | - | TRBV19 | 13 | ASSIGQGLITEAF
TRBJ1-6 | many | TRBV3-1 | 14 | ASSQDPRGFYSPLH
TRBJ2-7 | many | TRBV30 | 9 | AWRDSYEQY
TRBJ2-3 | many | TRBV28 | 9 | ASARSDTQY
TRBJ1-1 | many | TRBV30 | 12 | AWSEGQGDPGAF
TRBJ2-7 | many | TRBV7-8 | 11 | ASSLDPPLEQY
TRBJ2-5 | - | TRBV28 | 13 | ASSFTTKHKETQY
TRBJ2-7 | many | TRBV5-1 | 14 | ASSLVIGGGNYEQY
TRBJ2-7 | many | TRBV14 | 15 | ASSQERGAPSSYEQY
TRBJ2-3 | - | TRBV6-2/TRBV6-3 | 12 | AVRRGIPPDTQY
TRBJ2-1 | many | TRBV29-1 | 11 | SVESPGYNEQF
TRBJ2-1 | - | TRBV29-1 | 15 | SVEVMLAGGPRNEQF
TRBJ2-7 | many | TRBV28 | 12 | ASSLSGSEYEQY
TRBJ2-5 | few | TRBV10-2 | 12 | ASRGAGSQETQY
TRBJ1-5 | - | TRBV20-1 | 14 | SAPGQGGVSNQPQH
TRBJ2-7 | many | TRBV6-5 | 12 | ASSYSTGRYEQY
TRBJ2-6 | many | TRBV15 | 11 | ATSRDLTNVLT
TRBJ1-6 | - | TRBV5-1 | 14 | ASSLLGKGGNSPLH
TRBJ1-2 | many | TRBV2 | 12 | ASSAGPLARGYT